This T cell receptor (beta chain) was captured in a study of blood T cell repertoires in COVID-19. Study background: Samples taken during acute and convalescent COVID-19 were collected in the United States, Italy and Spain. Sample material is recorded as cDNA or gDNA derived from T cells, B-cell-depleted T cells, or PBMCs.

Germline-derived CDR1 and CDR2 are MNHEY and SVGAGI. Trimming shortened V by 5 bases and J by 4 bases, and 9 bases separated the two germline ends. The CDR3 runs 13 residues. Authors' analysis steps: Amplification from reference gene primers served as the basis for estimated nucleated cell counts. Repertoires were generated with immunoSEQ multiplex PCR, while TCRdb's copy carries only in-frame clones and drops some. D and trimming come from the DNA, and the V and J calls and clone size come from that table. The sample includes roughly 300,000 clones, around 86% of them seen just once. The chain combines TRBV6-5 with TRBJ1-5, with D hard to call. This TCR was recovered from a human donor in a cohort sampled during active COVID-19. Sequences were obtained from peripheral blood. CDR3 sequence (DNA): TGTGCCAGCAGTATAGAGGGTAATCAGCCCCAGCATTTT. Translation gives CASSIEGNQPQHF.